Listed below are T cell receptor beta chains from one sample, sequenced in a study of blood T cells in healthy people across ages. Via MiXCR, TCRdb re-called the 5' RACE reads, giving one row per CDR3 protein. The table lists hundreds of thousands of distinct CDR3 sequences, roughly 64% of them singletons. The source material was blood. The source is a man in his thirties or forties in good health. Each CDR3 is given with its conserved first and last residue. The D gene is left open where the match is weak. Clone size is stated in some rows and not others, as once, few, many or a class when expanded.

j_gene: TRBJ2-1; d_gene: .; v_gene: TRBV3-1; abundance: .; CDR3nt: TGTGCCAGCAGCCAAGGAGGAAGTCGACGCTCCGATGAGCAGTTCTTC; CDR3aa: CASSQGGSRRSDEQFF
j_gene: TRBJ1-4; d_gene: .; v_gene: TRBV4-3; abundance: .; CDR3nt: TGCGCCAGCAGCCAAGAGACGCATAATGAAAAACTGTTTTTT; CDR3aa: CASSQETHNEKLFF
j_gene: TRBJ2-7; d_gene: .; v_gene: TRBV4-2; abundance: once; CDR3nt: TGTGCCAGTAGCTCGGACCTCTTTGTAACGGCGGACTACGAGCAGTACTTC; CDR3aa: CASSSDLFVTADYEQYF
j_gene: TRBJ1-2; d_gene: .; v_gene: TRBV10-3; abundance: .; CDR3nt: TGTGCCATCAAGGGGTTAGACTATGGCTACACCTTC; CDR3aa: CAIKGLDYGYTF
j_gene: TRBJ2-5; d_gene: TRBD2; v_gene: TRBV4-1; abundance: few; CDR3nt: TGCGCCAGCAGCCAAGAGACTAGCGGAAAAGAGACCCAGTACTTC; CDR3aa: CASSQETSGKETQYF
j_gene: TRBJ2-7; d_gene: TRBD2; v_gene: TRBV7-2; abundance: once; CDR3nt: TGTGCCAGCAGCTCTAGACTAGCGTCGTCCTACGAGCAGTACTTC; CDR3aa: CASSSRLASSYEQYF
j_gene: TRBJ1-2; d_gene: TRBD1; v_gene: TRBV3-1; abundance: .; CDR3nt: TGTGCCAGCAGCCGCGACACAGGGGCCGCCAACTATGGCTACACCTTC; CDR3aa: CASSRDTGAANYGYTF
j_gene: TRBJ2-7; d_gene: TRBD1; v_gene: TRBV4-2; abundance: .; CDR3nt: TGTGCCAGCAGCCAAGAAAAGGGACAGGGGGTCTACGAGCAGTACTTC; CDR3aa: CASSQEKGQGVYEQYF
j_gene: TRBJ2-3; d_gene: .; v_gene: TRBV10-3; abundance: .; CDR3nt: TGTGCCATCGCTAGCGCCACAGATACGCAGTATTTT; CDR3aa: CAIASATDTQYF
j_gene: TRBJ2-7; d_gene: TRBD2; v_gene: TRBV20-1; abundance: many; CDR3nt: TGCAGTGCTGATCCCGTGGCGGGAGGCCTCACCTACGAGCAGTACTTC; CDR3aa: CSADPVAGGLTYEQYF
j_gene: TRBJ2-3; d_gene: .; v_gene: TRBV20-1; abundance: .; CDR3nt: TGCAGTGCTAGGCCCGATGCCGGCACAGATACGCAGTATTTT; CDR3aa: CSARPDAGTDTQYF
j_gene: TRBJ1-6; d_gene: .; v_gene: TRBV2; abundance: .; CDR3nt: TGTGCCAGCAGTGAGGACAGAAACGCTAATTCACCCCTCCACTTT; CDR3aa: CASSEDRNANSPLHF
j_gene: TRBJ2-3; d_gene: TRBD1; v_gene: TRBV6-5; abundance: .; CDR3nt: TGTGCCAGCAGTTACCGACAGGGGTCCAGCACAGATACGCAGTATTTT; CDR3aa: CASSYRQGSSTDTQYF
j_gene: TRBJ2-1; d_gene: TRBD1; v_gene: TRBV7-2; abundance: .; CDR3nt: TGTGCCAGCAGCCACGGGACAGAGTACAATGAGCAGTTCTTC; CDR3aa: CASSHGTEYNEQFF
j_gene: TRBJ2-1; d_gene: .; v_gene: TRBV7-9; abundance: few; CDR3nt: TGTGCCAGCACCCCAGGCTATGAGCAGTTCTTC; CDR3aa: CASTPGYEQFF
j_gene: TRBJ2-2; d_gene: TRBD1; v_gene: TRBV30; abundance: .; CDR3nt: TGTGCCTCTCACCCGGACAGGGGGATCCCCGGGGAGCTGTTTTTT; CDR3aa: CASHPDRGIPGELFF
j_gene: TRBJ2-4; d_gene: TRBD2; v_gene: TRBV4-2; abundance: .; CDR3nt: TGTGCCAGCAGCCAAGATCCCGGGGGAGGGATTCAGTACTTC; CDR3aa: CASSQDPGGGIQYF
j_gene: TRBJ2-5; d_gene: TRBD1; v_gene: TRBV6-4; abundance: .; CDR3nt: TGTGCCAGCACCACGAGATGCCCGGGACAGGCGGGCGAGGAGACCCAGTACTTC; CDR3aa: CASTTRCPGQAGEETQYF
j_gene: TRBJ2-1; d_gene: TRBD2; v_gene: TRBV9; abundance: .; CDR3nt: TGTGCCAGCAGACGGTCGCCGGGACTATCCAACAATGAGCAGTTCTTC; CDR3aa: CASRRSPGLSNNEQFF
j_gene: TRBJ2-7; d_gene: TRBD1; v_gene: TRBV25-1; abundance: .; CDR3nt: TGTGCCAGCAGTGATGGTGGGACAGGGACCAAATACGAGCAGTACTTC; CDR3aa: CASSDGGTGTKYEQYF
j_gene: TRBJ1-6; d_gene: .; v_gene: TRBV9; abundance: .; CDR3nt: TGTGCCAGCAGCGTAGGGGGGGATGGTAATTCACCCCTCCACTTT; CDR3aa: CASSVGGDGNSPLHF
j_gene: TRBJ1-2; d_gene: .; v_gene: TRBV6-5; abundance: once; CDR3nt: TGTGCCAGCAGTTACCAGCAGACAGTGGGAGGCTATGGCTACACCTTC; CDR3aa: CASSYQQTVGGYGYTF
j_gene: TRBJ1-2; d_gene: .; v_gene: TRBV3-1; abundance: .; CDR3nt: TGTGCCAGCAGACTAGGGGGTTCAGGGACGGGCTACACCTTC; CDR3aa: CASRLGGSGTGYTF
j_gene: TRBJ2-7; d_gene: .; v_gene: TRBV6-6; abundance: .; CDR3nt: TGTGCCAGCAGTTACTCCGGCGGGACAACCTACGAGCAGTACTTC; CDR3aa: CASSYSGGTTYEQYF
j_gene: TRBJ1-1; d_gene: .; v_gene: TRBV28; abundance: .; CDR3nt: TGTGCCAGCAGTTTCCCTAATCAACACGAAGCTTTCTTT; CDR3aa: CASSFPNQHEAFF
j_gene: TRBJ2-5; d_gene: .; v_gene: TRBV14; abundance: once; CDR3nt: TGTGCCAGCAGCCAAGAACGGGGGGCGCTTCCAGAGACCCAGTACTTC; CDR3aa: CASSQERGALPETQYF
j_gene: TRBJ1-2; d_gene: .; v_gene: TRBV7-2; abundance: .; CDR3nt: TGTGCCAGCCAAGATGCGGGAGGCTACACCTTC; CDR3aa: CASQDAGGYTF
j_gene: TRBJ2-5; d_gene: .; v_gene: TRBV10-3; abundance: few; CDR3nt: TGTGCCATCAGGCCTTCCTCCCGACTAGACACCCAAGAGACCCAGTACTTC; CDR3aa: CAIRPSSRLDTQETQYF
j_gene: TRBJ1-1; d_gene: .; v_gene: TRBV14; abundance: .; CDR3nt: TGTGCCAGCAGCCAACAAATAGGGACTGAAGCTTTCTTT; CDR3aa: CASSQQIGTEAFF
j_gene: TRBJ2-1; d_gene: TRBD2; v_gene: TRBV6-6; abundance: .; CDR3nt: TGTGCCAGCAGTTCCCTCTCCGGCGGGAGGACATACAATGAGCAGTTCTTC; CDR3aa: CASSSLSGGRTYNEQFF
j_gene: TRBJ2-5; d_gene: .; v_gene: TRBV5-1; abundance: many; CDR3nt: TGCGCCAGCAGGCAGACAGAGCCGGAAGAGACCCAGTACTTC; CDR3aa: CASRQTEPEETQYF
j_gene: TRBJ2-7; d_gene: .; v_gene: TRBV4-3; abundance: .; CDR3nt: TGCGCCAGCAGCCTGGGACTTGCAACAGATGAGCAGTACTTC; CDR3aa: CASSLGLATDEQYF
j_gene: TRBJ1-5; d_gene: .; v_gene: TRBV12-3/TRBV12-4; abundance: once; CDR3nt: TGTGCCGGCAGTTCCACGGGTTGGAGCCAGCCCCAGCATTTT; CDR3aa: CAGSSTGWSQPQHF
j_gene: TRBJ2-4; d_gene: .; v_gene: TRBV7-8; abundance: .; CDR3nt: TGTGCCAGCAGCAAAGCCCCTTTCTACATTCAGTACTTC; CDR3aa: CASSKAPFYIQYF
j_gene: TRBJ2-7; d_gene: .; v_gene: TRBV7-2; abundance: .; CDR3nt: TGTGCCAGCAGCTTAGCGGTTGGCAGGGACTACGAGCAGTACTTC; CDR3aa: CASSLAVGRDYEQYF
j_gene: TRBJ1-2; d_gene: .; v_gene: TRBV7-2; abundance: once; CDR3nt: TGTGCCAGCAGCTTAGTGGGTCCGGAAGGCTACACCTTC; CDR3aa: CASSLVGPEGYTF
j_gene: TRBJ2-5; d_gene: .; v_gene: TRBV4-2; abundance: .; CDR3nt: TGTGCCAGCAGCCAAGATGGCGGAGTCGGGGAGACCCAGTACTTC; CDR3aa: CASSQDGGVGETQYF
j_gene: TRBJ2-1; d_gene: TRBD2; v_gene: TRBV28; abundance: once; CDR3nt: TGTGCCAGCAGTACCCGACTAGCGATGACCTACAATGAGCAGTTCTTC; CDR3aa: CASSTRLAMTYNEQFF
j_gene: TRBJ2-5; d_gene: TRBD1; v_gene: TRBV29-1; abundance: .; CDR3nt: TGCAGCGTGGCCAAGACAGGGAGCCGAGAGACCCAGTACTTC; CDR3aa: CSVAKTGSRETQYF
j_gene: TRBJ2-2; d_gene: TRBD2; v_gene: TRBV7-8; abundance: .; CDR3nt: TGTGCCAGCAGCTTAGGTAGCGGGGGTGTCACCGGGGAACTGTTTTTT; CDR3aa: CASSLGSGGVTGELFF
j_gene: TRBJ1-6; d_gene: .; v_gene: TRBV4-2; abundance: .; CDR3nt: TGTGCCGGCAGCCAAGTGGGCCTGACGAATTCACCCCTCCACTTT; CDR3aa: CAGSQVGLTNSPLHF
j_gene: TRBJ1-2; d_gene: .; v_gene: TRBV7-9; abundance: few; CDR3nt: TGTGCCAGCAGCTTTGGCGGAGTCACCTACACCTTC; CDR3aa: CASSFGGVTYTF
j_gene: TRBJ1-2; d_gene: .; v_gene: TRBV9; abundance: .; CDR3nt: TGTGCCAGCAGCGTGGTCCTTGGTCGGGGCTACACCTTC; CDR3aa: CASSVVLGRGYTF
j_gene: TRBJ2-5; d_gene: TRBD2; v_gene: TRBV20-1; abundance: .; CDR3nt: TGCAGTGCCTCCAAGGGGGTACCATCGGTGCCTAGCGGGACCCTGCAGTACTTC; CDR3aa: CSASKGVPSVPSGTLQYF
j_gene: TRBJ2-5; d_gene: .; v_gene: TRBV4-3; abundance: .; CDR3nt: TGCGCCAGCAGCCCCATAGCGGTCCAAGAGACCCAGTACTTC; CDR3aa: CASSPIAVQETQYF
j_gene: TRBJ1-2; d_gene: .; v_gene: TRBV7-2; abundance: .; CDR3nt: TGTGCCAGCAGCTTAGGGAAGCCGGGGGCTTATGGCTACACCTTC; CDR3aa: CASSLGKPGAYGYTF
j_gene: TRBJ2-5; d_gene: .; v_gene: TRBV20-1; abundance: once; CDR3nt: TGCAGTGCTAGCGGGGTGGGACAAGAGACCCAGTACTTC; CDR3aa: CSASGVGQETQYF
j_gene: TRBJ1-1; d_gene: .; v_gene: TRBV7-2; abundance: .; CDR3nt: TGTGCCAGCGGGCGGGGCGTCTACACTGAAGCTTTCTTT; CDR3aa: CASGRGVYTEAFF
j_gene: TRBJ2-2; d_gene: .; v_gene: TRBV6-5; abundance: .; CDR3nt: TGTGCCAGCAGTATCAGGGACGGGGAGCTGTTTTTT; CDR3aa: CASSIRDGELFF
j_gene: TRBJ2-5; d_gene: TRBD1; v_gene: TRBV10-1; abundance: .; CDR3nt: TGTGCCAGCAGTGAGGGGGCAGTGGAGACCCAGTACTTC; CDR3aa: CASSEGAVETQYF
j_gene: TRBJ2-5; d_gene: TRBD1; v_gene: TRBV29-1; abundance: few; CDR3nt: TGCAGCGTCAACACAGGGGGCCAAGAGACCCAGTACTTC; CDR3aa: CSVNTGGQETQYF
j_gene: TRBJ2-1; d_gene: TRBD2; v_gene: TRBV20-1; abundance: .; CDR3nt: TGCAGTGCTAGTGCCCGGGGGGAGTACAATGAGCAGTTCTTC; CDR3aa: CSASARGEYNEQFF
j_gene: TRBJ2-7; d_gene: TRBD1; v_gene: TRBV5-1; abundance: .; CDR3nt: TGCGCCAGCAGCTTGGGCAAGGTGACAGGGCAAAGCTACGAGCAGTACTTC; CDR3aa: CASSLGKVTGQSYEQYF
j_gene: TRBJ2-6; d_gene: TRBD2; v_gene: TRBV6-1; abundance: .; CDR3nt: TGTGCCAGCAGGGCCGGGACTAGCTACTCTGGGGCCAACGTCCTGACTTTC; CDR3aa: CASRAGTSYSGANVLTF